The rows below give T cell receptor beta chains drawn from one sample of a study of T cell responses to AZD1222 COVID-19 vaccine. Sequencing used immunoSEQ multiplex PCR; TCRdb keeps in-frame clones, though not all of them. The table lists around 100,000 clones, 90% of them singletons. Sample: peripheral blood, taken on day 0 of AZD1222 vaccination. Receptors originate from an adult in good health. CDR3s include the opening cysteine and the closing phenylalanine or tryptophan. A D gene is named only where the DNA matches it firmly. For some rows the clone size is stated as once, few or many, or as a class when expanded; others skip it.

V	size	D	J	CDR3	DNA
TRBV7-2	.	.	TRBJ1-6	CASSLAEVSPLHF	TGTGCCAGCAGCTTAGCAGAAGTGTCACCCCTCCACTTT
TRBV2	.	.	TRBJ1-5	CASSVLMSNQPQHF	TGTGCCAGCAGTGTCCTTATGAGCAATCAGCCCCAGCATTTT
TRBV27	.	TRBD1	TRBJ1-1	CASSSGTALNTEAFF	TGTGCCAGCAGTTCTGGGACAGCGCTAAACACTGAAGCTTTCTTT
TRBV29-1	.	.	TRBJ2-7	CSAAQLEGGEQYF	TGCAGCGCCGCCCAACTGGAGGGGGGTGAGCAGTACTTC
TRBV5-1	.	.	TRBJ2-7	CASSFSTADEQYF	TGCGCCAGCAGCTTCAGCACAGCGGACGAGCAGTACTTC
TRBV4-1	.	TRBD1	TRBJ1-3	CASSPLYRGMPGNTIYF	TGCGCCAGCAGCCCGTTATACAGGGGAATGCCTGGAAACACCATATATTTT
TRBV18	once	.	TRBJ2-1	CASSPQVADREQFF	TGTGCCAGCTCACCACAGGTAGCAGACAGAGAGCAGTTCTTC
TRBV4-3	once	.	TRBJ1-2	CASSQERAVGYGYTF	TGCGCCAGCAGCCAAGAGAGGGCAGTGGGCTATGGCTACACCTTC
TRBV5-8	once	.	TRBJ1-5	CASSSPAGVGQPQHF	TGTGCCAGCAGCTCCCCGGCAGGGGTTGGTCAGCCCCAGCATTTT
TRBV6-4	.	TRBD2	TRBJ2-3	CASSERGGTDTQYF	TGTGCCAGCAGTGAGCGGGGGGGCACAGATACGCAGTATTTT
TRBV28	.	.	TRBJ1-2	CASSLQGFGYTF	TGTGCCAGCAGTTTGCAGGGGTTTGGCTACACCTTC
TRBV6-5	.	TRBD1	TRBJ1-2	CASKMTGGGGYTF	TGTGCCAGCAAGATGACAGGGGGCGGTGGCTACACCTTC
TRBV16	.	.	TRBJ1-6	CASTLGDLASSPLHF	TGTGCCAGCACCCTTGGGGACTTAGCAAGTTCACCCCTCCACTTT
TRBV5-8	.	TRBD1	TRBJ1-2	CASSLQGWSNYGYTF	TGTGCCAGCAGCTTACAGGGGTGGTCTAACTATGGCTACACCTTC
TRBV4-1	.	TRBD1	TRBJ2-4	CASSQRRDRDPPQYF	TGCGCCAGCAGCCAAAGACGGGACAGGGACCCACCTCAGTACTTC
TRBV18	.	.	TRBJ1-5	CASSPANYQPQHF	TGTGCCAGCTCACCGGCGAATTATCAGCCCCAGCATTTT
TRBV6-2/TRBV6-3	few	.	TRBJ2-1	CASSYSGGGYNEQFF	TGTGCCAGCAGTTACTCTGGAGGGGGCTACAATGAGCAGTTCTTC
TRBV3-1/TRBV3-2	.	.	TRBJ2-7	CASSQADSYEQYF	TGTGCCAGCAGCCAGGCGGATTCCTACGAGCAGTACTTC
TRBV5-6	few	.	TRBJ2-5	CASSWVGGETQYF	TGTGCCAGCAGCTGGGTGGGTGGGGAGACCCAGTACTTC
TRBV13	.	.	TRBJ2-3	CASSLGSAGTQYF	TGTGCCAGCAGCTTAGGTAGTGCGGGGACGCAGTATTTT
TRBV27	.	.	TRBJ2-7	CASSLKDGFYEQYF	TGTGCCAGCAGTTTGAAGGACGGCTTCTACGAGCAGTACTTC
TRBV7-2	once	.	TRBJ2-5	CASSPLSFQETQYF	TGTGCCAGCAGCCCGCTCAGTTTCCAAGAGACCCAGTACTTC
TRBV20-1	.	.	TRBJ1-6	CSAGAPGHSPLHF	TGCAGTGCTGGTGCCCCAGGGCATTCACCCCTCCACTTT
TRBV19	.	.	TRBJ1-1	CASTLAGRGNTEAFF	TGTGCCAGTACTCTAGCAGGGAGGGGGAACACTGAAGCTTTCTTT
TRBV9	.	.	TRBJ1-4	CASSAPGARNEKLFF	TGTGCCAGCAGCGCCCCAGGAGCAAGGAATGAAAAACTGTTTTTT
TRBV7-2	.	.	TRBJ1-2	CASSLSWGGTYGYTF	TGTGCCAGCAGCTTATCGTGGGGCGGCACCTATGGCTACACCTTC
TRBV2	.	.	TRBJ1-2	CASSNEQGNYGYTF	TGTGCCAGCAGTAATGAACAGGGTAACTATGGCTACACCTTC
TRBV27	.	.	TRBJ1-5	CASRGGREPQHF	TGTGCCAGCCGGGGGGGACGGGAGCCCCAGCATTTT
TRBV18	.	TRBD1	TRBJ2-3	CASSPPRGPGGGDTQYF	TGTGCCAGCTCACCCCCCAGGGGGCCAGGGGGCGGAGATACGCAGTATTTT
TRBV19	.	.	TRBJ2-3	CASSIGLITDTRYF	TGTGCCAGTAGTATAGGGCTTATCACAGATACGCGGTATTTT
TRBV14	few	.	TRBJ1-2	CASSQESVNYGYTF	TGTGCCAGCAGCCAAGAGTCGGTGAACTATGGCTACACCTTC
TRBV6-6	.	.	TRBJ2-3	CASSYWGGPDTQYF	TGTGCCAGCAGTTACTGGGGGGGCCCAGATACGCAGTATTTT
TRBV2	.	.	TRBJ1-2	CASIMIGVNYGYTF	TGTGCCAGCATCATGATAGGAGTTAACTATGGCTACACCTTC
TRBV18	.	TRBD2	TRBJ2-7	CASSPSMSLGGAYEQYF	TGTGCCAGCTCACCCTCAATGTCTCTGGGGGGGGCCTACGAGCAGTACTTC
TRBV29-1	once	.	TRBJ1-5	CSVGIVQPQHF	TGCAGCGTTGGAATTGTTCAGCCCCAGCATTTT
TRBV4-2	.	TRBD1	TRBJ1-4	CASSQAGQGKEKLFF	TGTGCCAGCAGCCAAGCTGGACAGGGAAAAGAAAAACTGTTTTTT
TRBV7-2	few	.	TRBJ2-5	CASSVDSSQETQYF	TGTGCCAGCAGCGTGGACAGCAGCCAAGAGACCCAGTACTTC
TRBV5-1	.	.	TRBJ1-3	CASSLAAGSGNTIYF	TGCGCCAGCAGCTTGGCGGCGGGTTCTGGAAACACCATATATTTT
TRBV6-5	.	.	TRBJ1-5	CASSSQTEGSLSQHF	TGTGCCAGCAGTTCCCAGACAGAGGGGTCTTTGTCCCAGCATTTT
TRBV5-1	.	TRBD1	TRBJ2-1	CASSAGTASYNEQFF	TGCGCCAGCAGCGCCGGGACAGCCTCCTACAATGAGCAGTTCTTC
TRBV19	.	.	TRBJ1-5	CASSDTGLNQPQHF	TGTGCCAGTAGCGACACGGGATTAAATCAGCCCCAGCATTTT
TRBV11-2	.	.	TRBJ1-3	CASSHPPESTIYF	TGTGCCAGCAGCCATCCACCCGAAAGCACCATATATTTT
TRBV19	once	.	TRBJ2-2	CASITQGNTGELFF	TGTGCCAGTATAACCCAGGGAAATACCGGGGAGCTGTTTTTT
TRBV6-5	.	TRBD1	TRBJ1-6	CASRVDRGQNSPLHF	TGTGCCAGCAGAGTAGACAGGGGGCAAAATTCACCCCTCCACTTT
TRBV7-3	.	.	TRBJ1-2	CASSSGASTDYGYTF	TGTGCCAGCAGCTCCGGGGCGTCAACGGACTATGGCTACACCTTC
TRBV18	.	.	TRBJ1-1	CASSPLRENTEAFF	TGTGCCAGCTCACCACTCAGGGAAAACACTGAAGCTTTCTTT
TRBV9	.	.	TRBJ1-1	CASSVLVYTEAFF	TGTGCCAGCAGCGTATTAGTTTACACTGAAGCTTTCTTT
TRBV23-1	.	TRBD2	TRBJ2-7	CASGGRVREQYF	TGCGCCAGCGGCGGGAGGGTGCGGGAGCAGTACTTC
TRBV7-2	.	.	TRBJ1-1	CASSLVGSNTEAFF	TGTGCCAGCAGCTTAGTGGGCAGTAACACTGAAGCTTTCTTT
TRBV15	.	.	TRBJ1-2	CATSRDAGSGYTF	TGTGCCACCAGCAGAGATGCCGGGAGTGGCTACACCTTC
TRBV5-8	.	.	TRBJ2-6	CASSSGLLTVLTF	TGTGCCAGCAGTTCGGGGCTCCTGACCGTCCTGACTTTC
TRBV7-9	.	.	TRBJ2-7	CASSLGSEELYEQYF	TGTGCCAGCAGCTTAGGGAGCGAGGAACTCTACGAGCAGTACTTC
TRBV7-9	.	.	TRBJ1-5	CASSLGGNNQPQHF	TGTGCCAGCAGCTTAGGGGGAAACAATCAGCCCCAGCATTTT
TRBV6-1	.	.	TRBJ2-3	CASSGGTGLDLGDTQYF	TGTGCCAGCAGTGGGGGAACAGGCCTTGATTTGGGAGATACGCAGTATTTT
TRBV25-1	.	.	TRBJ2-3	CASSDYRSGADTQYF	TGTGCCAGCAGTGACTATAGGAGTGGGGCAGATACGCAGTATTTT
TRBV5-6	.	TRBD2	TRBJ2-3	CASSLVRASGLLARYF	TGTGCCAGCAGCTTGGTACGGGCTAGCGGGCTCCTCGCACGGTATTTT
TRBV10-2	.	TRBD1	TRBJ1-2	CASSESGTGGYGYTF	TGCGCCAGCAGTGAGTCGGGGACAGGGGGTTATGGCTACACCTTC
TRBV3-1/TRBV3-2	.	TRBD1	TRBJ1-4	CASSLRTGASEKLFF	TGTGCCAGCAGCCTCCGGACAGGGGCTAGTGAAAAACTGTTTTTT
TRBV7-2	.	TRBD2	TRBJ2-5	CASRVLGASGGKETQYF	TGTGCCAGCAGGGTTTTAGGGGCTAGCGGAGGGAAAGAGACCCAGTACTTC